The next 13 T cell receptor beta chains were all read from a single sample in a study of blood T cell repertoires in COVID-19. Libraries were prepared by immunoSEQ multiplex PCR; TCRdb keeps only in-frame clonotypes and omits some of them. The top ten clones hold approximately 7.9% of a sample with 150,000 to 250,000 clones, 80% to 85% of them seen once. Input material: PBMCs or T cells enriched from blood (not recorded which). These receptor sequences come from a middle-aged man who had recovered from COVID-19.

J is TRBJ1-2 and V is TRBV6-5, with a tentative D call TRBD1 (5 bases). The CDR3 is made up of 12 amino acids. Germline assignment: CDR1 MNHEY and CDR2 SVGAGI. V was pared by 5 bases and J by 5 bases, with 9 bases between. The CDR3 nucleotides are TGTGCCAGCAGTACCCAGGGATATGGCTACACCTTC. This codes for CASSTQGYGYTF.

The chain uses TRBV12-3 or TRBV12-4 and TRBJ2-7; possible D gene TRBD1, 6 bases. Trimming pared 7 bases from V and 7 bases from J, leaving 14 bases between. The CDR3 loop spans 12 amino acids. The CDR3 DNA reads TGTGCCAGCAACGAGGGGGTGGGGGAGCAGTACTTC. It encodes CASNEGVGEQYF.

The chain carries TRBV5-4 and TRBJ1-2; 8 bases map to TRBD1. V gave up 4 bases and J gave up 4 bases; unmatched junction bases: 3. CDR3 length equals 13 residues. CDR1 SGHNT and CDR2 YYREEE come from the germline V gene (reference sequence). The CDR3 bases are TGTGCCAGCAGCCGGACAGGGCTCTATGGCTACACCTTC. This translates into CASSRTGLYGYTF.

This chain joins TRBV6-5 and TRBJ1-1, with 7 bases lining up with TRBD1. CDR3 length: 14 amino acids. V was clipped by 6 bases and J by 2 bases; unmatched bases: 6. Per the germline V gene, CDR1 is MNHEY and CDR2 is SVGAGI. The chain's CDR3 is CASRYRDSNTEAFF. Written as DNA, the CDR3 is TGTGCCAGCAGGTACCGGGACAGTAACACTGAAGCTTTCTTT.

The chain uses TRBV5-1 and TRBJ1-4; the D is unclear. Trimming pared 7 bases from V and 5 bases from J, leaving 15 bases between. The germline V gene has CDR1 SGHRS and CDR2 YFSETQ. This CDR3 is 14 amino acids long. CDR3 coding DNA: TGCGCCAGCGGCCGTGGGAGCGCCAATGAAAAACTGTTTTTT. Its protein product is CASGRGSANEKLFF.

J is TRBJ1-4 and V is TRBV5-1; D unresolved. The V gene's germline CDR1 is SGHRS and CDR2 YFSETQ. The CDR3 length is 16 residues. Trimming took off 1 base at V and 5 bases at J, with 15 bases between the two ends. The CDR3: CASSLNPRSGNEKLFF. CDR3 bases: TGCGCCAGCAGCTTGAACCCCCGTTCGGGGAATGAAAAACTGTTTTTT. Complete variable domain (other parts from reference TRBV5-1 and TRBJ1-4): KAGVTQTPRYLIKTRGQQVTLSCSPISGHRSVSWYQQTPGQGLQFLFEYFSETQRNKGNFPGRFSGRQFSNSRSEMNVSTLELGDSALYLCASSLNPRSGNEKLFFGSGTQLSVL.

The V call is TRBV4-1, the J call TRBJ1-5; D uncertain. Between the trimmed V and J ends, which lost 2 bases and 3 bases, there was a span of 14 bases. The length of the CDR3 is 16 residues. The germline V gene encodes CDR1 MGHRA and CDR2 YSYEKL. CDR3 residues: CASSQKAGFDNQPQHF. The DNA for the CDR3 is TGCGCCAGCAGCCAAAAAGCCGGGTTTGACAATCAGCCCCAGCATTTT.

DNA of the CDR3: TGTGCCTGGAGTTACAGGGCAAGTACTGAAGCTTTCTTT. Protein sequence: CAWSYRASTEAFF. V is TRBV30 and J is TRBJ1-1; D possibly corresponds to TRBD1 (6 bases). Germline V gives CDR1 GTSNPN, CDR2 SVGIG (reference sequence). The CDR3 is 13 residues long. Trimming cost V 2 bases and J 5 bases, with 12 bases left between them.

V and J are TRBV10-3 and TRBJ1-4; D perhaps matches TRBD1 (5 bases). The CDR3 runs 14 residues. Deletions cut 6 bases from V and 5 bases from J, with 13 bases between. Per the germline V gene, CDR1 is ENHRY and CDR2 is SYGVKD. The CDR3 spells CAISKSQGNEKLFF. The CDR3 DNA reads TGTGCCATCAGCAAAAGTCAGGGAAATGAAAAACTGTTTTTT.

This sequence joins TRBV2 and TRBJ1-1; D possibly corresponds to TRBD1 (5 bases). Germline loops: CDR1 SNHLY, CDR2 FYNNEI. The length of the CDR3 is 13 residues. V gave up 0 bases and J gave up 7 bases, with 9 bases separating them. CDR3 in DNA: TGTGCCAGCAGTGAAGCCCAGGGACTTGAAGCTTTCTTT. The encoded protein is CASSEAQGLEAFF.

The chain links TRBV29-1 to TRBJ2-1; 8 bases map to TRBD2. Germline assignment: CDR1 SQVTM and CDR2 ANQGSEA. With 4 bases clipped from V and 9 bases from J, the junction kept 11 bases outside the gene matches. This CDR3 has 14 residues. CDR3 DNA sequence: TGCAGCGTTGGCTCAGTCCGGGGGGGCAGTGAGCAGTTCTTC. Protein sequence: CSVGSVRGGSEQFF.

The rearrangement uses TRBV10-3 and TRBJ2-7, with 15 bases aligning to TRBD2. Germline assignment: CDR1 ENHRY and CDR2 SYGVKD. The CDR3 runs 16 residues. V trimming: 3 bases; J trimming: 2 bases; junction bases outside the gene matches: 2. The CDR3 loop is CAISEGLAGGPYEQYF. The DNA of the CDR3 is TGTGCCATCAGTGAAGGACTAGCGGGGGGGCCCTACGAGCAGTACTTC.

The chain couples TRBV30 to TRBJ2-2, with D hard to call. V gave up 0 bases and J gave up 6 bases, with 14 bases separating them. There are 15 residues in the CDR3. Germline values: CDR1 GTSNPN, CDR2 SVGIG (reference sequence). CDR3 sequence (DNA): TGTGCCTGGAGTGTAGCAGTTGGGCGCTCCGGGGAGCTGTTTTTT. This sequence encodes CAWSVAVGRSGELFF.